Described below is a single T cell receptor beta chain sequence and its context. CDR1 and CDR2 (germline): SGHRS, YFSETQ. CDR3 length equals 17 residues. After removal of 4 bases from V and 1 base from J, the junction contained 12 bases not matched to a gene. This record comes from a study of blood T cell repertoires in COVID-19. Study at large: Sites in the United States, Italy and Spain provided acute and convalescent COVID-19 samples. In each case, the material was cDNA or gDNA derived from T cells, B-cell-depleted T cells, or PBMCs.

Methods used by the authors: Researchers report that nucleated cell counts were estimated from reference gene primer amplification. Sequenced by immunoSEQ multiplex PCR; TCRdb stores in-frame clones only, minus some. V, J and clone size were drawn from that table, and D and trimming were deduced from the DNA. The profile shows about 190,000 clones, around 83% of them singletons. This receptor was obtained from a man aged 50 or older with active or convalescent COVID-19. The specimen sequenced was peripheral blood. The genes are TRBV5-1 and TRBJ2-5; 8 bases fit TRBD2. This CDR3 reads CASSRGWTSSVQETQYF. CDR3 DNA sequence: TGCGCCAGCAGCCGCGGTTGGACTAGCTCAGTCCAAGAGACCCAGTACTTC.